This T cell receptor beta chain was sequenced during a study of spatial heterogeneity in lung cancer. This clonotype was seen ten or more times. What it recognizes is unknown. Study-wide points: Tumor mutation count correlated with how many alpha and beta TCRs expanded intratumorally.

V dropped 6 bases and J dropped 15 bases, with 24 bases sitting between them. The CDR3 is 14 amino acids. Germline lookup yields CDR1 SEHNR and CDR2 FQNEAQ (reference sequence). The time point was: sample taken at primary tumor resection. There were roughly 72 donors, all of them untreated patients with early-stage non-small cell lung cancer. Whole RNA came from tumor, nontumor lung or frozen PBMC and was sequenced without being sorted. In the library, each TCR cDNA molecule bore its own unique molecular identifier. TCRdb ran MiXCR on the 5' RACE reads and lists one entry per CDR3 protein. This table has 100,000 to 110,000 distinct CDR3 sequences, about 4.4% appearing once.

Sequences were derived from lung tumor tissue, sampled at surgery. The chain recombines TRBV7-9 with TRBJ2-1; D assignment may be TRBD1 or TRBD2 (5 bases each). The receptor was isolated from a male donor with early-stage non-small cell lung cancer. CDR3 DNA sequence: TGTGCCAGCAGTTCCGGGACCATTTCCGTTTTACGGTTCTTC. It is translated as CASSSGTISVLRFF.